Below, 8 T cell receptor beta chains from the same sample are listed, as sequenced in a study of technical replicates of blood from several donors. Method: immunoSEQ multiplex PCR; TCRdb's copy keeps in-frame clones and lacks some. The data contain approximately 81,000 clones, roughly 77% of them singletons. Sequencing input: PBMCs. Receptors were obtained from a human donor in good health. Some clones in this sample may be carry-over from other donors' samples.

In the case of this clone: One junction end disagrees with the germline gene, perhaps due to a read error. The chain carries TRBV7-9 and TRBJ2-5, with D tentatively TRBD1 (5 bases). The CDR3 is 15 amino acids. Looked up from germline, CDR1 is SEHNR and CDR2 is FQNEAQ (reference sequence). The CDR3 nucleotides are TGTGCCAGCAGCTTCAGGGAAGGCGTCCAAGAGGCCCAGTACTTC. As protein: CASSFREGVQEAQYF.

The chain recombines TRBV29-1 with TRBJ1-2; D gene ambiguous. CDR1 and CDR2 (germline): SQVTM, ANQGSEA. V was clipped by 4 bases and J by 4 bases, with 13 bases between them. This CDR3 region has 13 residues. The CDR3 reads CSVGAGLFYGYTF. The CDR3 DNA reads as TGCAGCGTTGGGGCAGGCCTCTTCTATGGCTACACCTTC. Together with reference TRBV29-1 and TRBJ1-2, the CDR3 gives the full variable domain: SAVISQKPSRDICQRGTSLTIQCQVDSQVTMMFWYRQQPGQSLTLIATANQGSEATYESGFVIDKFPISRPNLTFSTLTVSNMSPEDSSIYLCSVGAGLFYGYTFGSGTRLTVV.

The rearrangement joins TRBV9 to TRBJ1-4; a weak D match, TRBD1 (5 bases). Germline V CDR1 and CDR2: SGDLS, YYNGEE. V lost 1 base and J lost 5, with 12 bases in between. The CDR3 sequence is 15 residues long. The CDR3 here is CASSVTTDPNEKLFF. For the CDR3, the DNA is TGTGCCAGCAGCGTAACGACAGATCCGAATGAAAAACTGTTTTTT. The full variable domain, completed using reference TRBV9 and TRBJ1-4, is DSGVTQTPKHLITATGQRVTLRCSPRSGDLSVYWYQQSLDQGLQFLIQYYNGEERAKGNILERFSAQQFPDLHSELNLSSLELGDSALYFCASSVTTDPNEKLFFGSGTQLSVL.

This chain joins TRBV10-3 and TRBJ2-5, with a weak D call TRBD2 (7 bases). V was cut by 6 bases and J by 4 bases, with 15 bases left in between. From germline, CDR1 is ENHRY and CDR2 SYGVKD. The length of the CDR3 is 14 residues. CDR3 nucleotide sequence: TGTGCCATCAGCCGGGGCGGGGGCGCAGAGACCCAGTACTTC. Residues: CAISRGGGAETQYF.

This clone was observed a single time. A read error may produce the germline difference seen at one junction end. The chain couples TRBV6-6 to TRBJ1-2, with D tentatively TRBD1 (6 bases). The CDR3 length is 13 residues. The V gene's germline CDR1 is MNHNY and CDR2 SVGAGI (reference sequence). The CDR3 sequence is CASSYSGAGGYTF. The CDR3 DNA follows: TGTGCCAGCAGTTACTCGGGGGCGGGTGGCTATACCTTC.

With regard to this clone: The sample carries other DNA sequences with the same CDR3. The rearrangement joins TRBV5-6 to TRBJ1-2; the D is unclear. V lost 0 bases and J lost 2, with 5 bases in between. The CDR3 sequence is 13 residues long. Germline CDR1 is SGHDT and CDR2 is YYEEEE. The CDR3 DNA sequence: TGTGCCAGCAGCTTGGGCGGAAACTATGGCTACACCTTC. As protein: CASSLGGNYGYTF.

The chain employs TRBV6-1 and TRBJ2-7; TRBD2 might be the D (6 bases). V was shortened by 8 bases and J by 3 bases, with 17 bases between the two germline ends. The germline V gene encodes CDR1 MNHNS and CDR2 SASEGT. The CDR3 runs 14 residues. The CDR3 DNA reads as TGTGCCAGCTGGACGGGACTGGCGGACTACGAGCAGTACTTC. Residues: CASWTGLADYEQYF.

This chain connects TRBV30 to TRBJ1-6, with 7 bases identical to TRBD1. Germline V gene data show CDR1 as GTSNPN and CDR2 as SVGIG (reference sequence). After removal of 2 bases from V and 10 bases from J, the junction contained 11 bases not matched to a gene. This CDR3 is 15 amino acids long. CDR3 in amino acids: CAWSPRGQGSSPLHF. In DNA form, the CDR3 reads TGTGCCTGGAGTCCGAGGGGGCAGGGGAGCTCACCCCTCCACTTT.